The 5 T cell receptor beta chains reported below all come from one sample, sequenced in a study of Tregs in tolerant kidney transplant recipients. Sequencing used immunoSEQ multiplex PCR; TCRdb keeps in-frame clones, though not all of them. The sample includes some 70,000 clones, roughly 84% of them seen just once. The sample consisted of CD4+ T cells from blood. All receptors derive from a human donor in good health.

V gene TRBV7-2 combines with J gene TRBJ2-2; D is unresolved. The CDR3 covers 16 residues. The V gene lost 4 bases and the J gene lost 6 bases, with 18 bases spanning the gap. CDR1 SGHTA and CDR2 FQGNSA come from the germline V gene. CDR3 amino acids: CASSSTSALWPGELFF. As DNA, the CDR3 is TGTGCCAGCAGCTCTACATCCGCCCTGTGGCCCGGGGAGCTGTTTTTT.

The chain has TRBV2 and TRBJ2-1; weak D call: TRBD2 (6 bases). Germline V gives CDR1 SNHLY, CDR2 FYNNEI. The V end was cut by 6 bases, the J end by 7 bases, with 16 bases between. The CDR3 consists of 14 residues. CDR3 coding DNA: TGTGCCAGCAGCCGACTAGTTAGCAAAAATGAGCAGTTCTTC. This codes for CASSRLVSKNEQFF.

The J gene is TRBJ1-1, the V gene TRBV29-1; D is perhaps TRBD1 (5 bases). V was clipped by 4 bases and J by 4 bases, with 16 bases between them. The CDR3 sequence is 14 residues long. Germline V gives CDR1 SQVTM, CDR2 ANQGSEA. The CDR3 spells CSVGAVGASTEAFF. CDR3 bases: TGCAGCGTTGGGGCGGTCGGGGCGAGCACTGAAGCTTTCTTT.

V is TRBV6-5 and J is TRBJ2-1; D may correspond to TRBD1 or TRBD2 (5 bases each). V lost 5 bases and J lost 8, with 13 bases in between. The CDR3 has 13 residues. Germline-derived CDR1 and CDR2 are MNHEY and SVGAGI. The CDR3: CASSGWLGDEQFF. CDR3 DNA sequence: TGTGCCAGCAGTGGGTGGTTGGGGGATGAGCAGTTCTTC.

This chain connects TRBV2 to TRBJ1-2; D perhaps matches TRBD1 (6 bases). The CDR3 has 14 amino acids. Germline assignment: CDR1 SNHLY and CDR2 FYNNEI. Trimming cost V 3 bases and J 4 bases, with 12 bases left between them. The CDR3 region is CASSEDSATYGYTF. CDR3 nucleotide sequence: TGTGCCAGCAGTGAGGACAGTGCTACCTATGGCTACACCTTC.